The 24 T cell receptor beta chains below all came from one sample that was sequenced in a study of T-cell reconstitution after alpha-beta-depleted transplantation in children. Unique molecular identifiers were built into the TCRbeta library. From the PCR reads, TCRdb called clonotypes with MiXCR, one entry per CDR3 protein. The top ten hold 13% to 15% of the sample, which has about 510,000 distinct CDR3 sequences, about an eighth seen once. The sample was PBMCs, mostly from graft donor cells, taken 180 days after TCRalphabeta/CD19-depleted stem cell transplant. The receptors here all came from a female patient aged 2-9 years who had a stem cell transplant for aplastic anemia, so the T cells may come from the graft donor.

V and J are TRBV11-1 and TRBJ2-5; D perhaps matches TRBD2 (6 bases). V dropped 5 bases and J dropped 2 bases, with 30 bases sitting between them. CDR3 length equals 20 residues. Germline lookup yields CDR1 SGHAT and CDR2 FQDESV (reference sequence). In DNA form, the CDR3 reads TGTGCCAGCAGCCGCACCGCGGATGGAAACCGGGACTGGCATCAAGAGACCCAGTACTTC. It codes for CASSRTADGNRDWHQETQYF.

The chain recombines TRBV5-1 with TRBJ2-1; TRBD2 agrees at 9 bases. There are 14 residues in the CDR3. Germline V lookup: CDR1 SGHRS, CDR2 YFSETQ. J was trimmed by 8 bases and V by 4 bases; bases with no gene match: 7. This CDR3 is CASSVAGGPHEQFF. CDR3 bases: TGCGCCAGCAGCGTCGCGGGAGGGCCACATGAGCAGTTCTTC.

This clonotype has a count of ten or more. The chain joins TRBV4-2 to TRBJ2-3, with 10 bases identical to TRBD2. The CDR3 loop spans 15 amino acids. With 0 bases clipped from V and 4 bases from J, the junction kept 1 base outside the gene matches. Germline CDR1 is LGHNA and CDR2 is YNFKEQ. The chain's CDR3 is CASSQDTSGADTQYF. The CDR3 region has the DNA TGTGCCAGCAGCCAAGATACTAGCGGGGCAGATACGCAGTATTTT.

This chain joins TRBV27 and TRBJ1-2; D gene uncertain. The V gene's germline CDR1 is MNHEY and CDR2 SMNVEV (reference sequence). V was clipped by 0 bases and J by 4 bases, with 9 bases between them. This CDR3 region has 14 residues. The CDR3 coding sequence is TGTGCCAGCAGTTTATCGTCGGGGATCTATGGCTACACCTTC. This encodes CASSLSSGIYGYTF.

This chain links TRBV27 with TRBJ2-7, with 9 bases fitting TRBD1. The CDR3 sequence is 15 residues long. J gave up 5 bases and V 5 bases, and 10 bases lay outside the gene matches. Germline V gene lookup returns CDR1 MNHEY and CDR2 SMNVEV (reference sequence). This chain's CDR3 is CASSLSGQGLHEQYF. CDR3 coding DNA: TGTGCCAGCAGTCTCTCGGGACAGGGTCTCCACGAGCAGTACTTC.

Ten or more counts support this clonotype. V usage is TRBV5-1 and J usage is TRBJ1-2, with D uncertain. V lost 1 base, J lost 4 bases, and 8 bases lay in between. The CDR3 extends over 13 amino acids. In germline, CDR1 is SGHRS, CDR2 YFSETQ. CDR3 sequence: CASSLKSPYGYTF. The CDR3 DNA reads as TGCGCCAGCAGCTTGAAGAGCCCCTATGGCTACACCTTC.

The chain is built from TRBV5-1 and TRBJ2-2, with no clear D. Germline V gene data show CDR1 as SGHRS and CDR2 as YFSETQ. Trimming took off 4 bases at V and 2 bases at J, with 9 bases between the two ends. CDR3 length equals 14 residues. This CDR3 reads CASSQTLNTGELFF. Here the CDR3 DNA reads TGCGCCAGCAGCCAGACTCTAAACACCGGGGAGCTGTTTTTT.

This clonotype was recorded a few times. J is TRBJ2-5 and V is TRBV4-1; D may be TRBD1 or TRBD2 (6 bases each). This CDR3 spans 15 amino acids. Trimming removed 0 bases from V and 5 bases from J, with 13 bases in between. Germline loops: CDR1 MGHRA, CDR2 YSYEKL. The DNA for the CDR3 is TGCGCCAGCAGCCAAGATCCACGGGGGCGGGAGACCCAGTACTTC. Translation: CASSQDPRGRETQYF.

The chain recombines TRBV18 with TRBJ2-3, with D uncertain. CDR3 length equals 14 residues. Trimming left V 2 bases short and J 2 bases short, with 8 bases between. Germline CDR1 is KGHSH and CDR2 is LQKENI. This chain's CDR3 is CASSPLPPTDTQYF. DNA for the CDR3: TGTGCCAGCTCACCATTGCCCCCCACAGATACGCAGTATTTT.

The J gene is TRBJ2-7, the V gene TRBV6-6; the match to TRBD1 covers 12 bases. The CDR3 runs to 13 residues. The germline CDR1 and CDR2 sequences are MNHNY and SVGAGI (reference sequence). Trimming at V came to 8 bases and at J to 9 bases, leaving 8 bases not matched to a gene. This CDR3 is CASAGQGAHVQYF. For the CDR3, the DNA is TGTGCCAGCGCGGGACAGGGGGCCCACGTGCAGTACTTC.

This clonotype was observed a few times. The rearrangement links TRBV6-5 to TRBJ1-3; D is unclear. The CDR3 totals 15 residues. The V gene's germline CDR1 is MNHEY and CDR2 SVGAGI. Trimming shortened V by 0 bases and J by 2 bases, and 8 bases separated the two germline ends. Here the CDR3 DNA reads TGTGCCAGCAGTTACTCACTAGGAACTGGAAACACCATATATTTT. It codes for CASSYSLGTGNTIYF.

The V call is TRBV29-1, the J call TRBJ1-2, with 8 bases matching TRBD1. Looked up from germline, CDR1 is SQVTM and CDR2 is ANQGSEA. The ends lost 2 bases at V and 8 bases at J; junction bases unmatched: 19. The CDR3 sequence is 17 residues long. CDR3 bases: TGCAGCGTTGAACTACCCCTTCCGAGGACAGGGCTAGTAGGCTACACCTTC. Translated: CSVELPLPRTGLVGYTF.

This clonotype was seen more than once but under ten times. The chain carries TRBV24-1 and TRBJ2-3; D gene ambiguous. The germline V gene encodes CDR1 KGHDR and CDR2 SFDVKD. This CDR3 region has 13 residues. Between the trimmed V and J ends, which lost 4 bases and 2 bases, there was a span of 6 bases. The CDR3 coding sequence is TGTGCCACCAGTGAGGCTCCCACAGATACGCAGTATTTT. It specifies CATSEAPTDTQYF.

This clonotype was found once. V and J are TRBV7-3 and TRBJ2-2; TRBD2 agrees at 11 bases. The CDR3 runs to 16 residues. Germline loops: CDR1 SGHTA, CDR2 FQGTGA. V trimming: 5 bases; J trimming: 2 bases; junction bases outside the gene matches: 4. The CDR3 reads CASSPSGRLNTGELFF. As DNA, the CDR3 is TGTGCCAGCAGCCCTAGCGGGAGGCTTAACACCGGGGAGCTGTTTTTT.

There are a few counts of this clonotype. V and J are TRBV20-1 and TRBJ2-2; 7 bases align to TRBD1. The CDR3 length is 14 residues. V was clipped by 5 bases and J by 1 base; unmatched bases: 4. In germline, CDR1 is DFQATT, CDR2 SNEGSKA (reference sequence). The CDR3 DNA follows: TGCAGTGCTGCGACAGGGTGGAACACCGGGGAGCTGTTTTTT. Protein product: CSAATGWNTGELFF.

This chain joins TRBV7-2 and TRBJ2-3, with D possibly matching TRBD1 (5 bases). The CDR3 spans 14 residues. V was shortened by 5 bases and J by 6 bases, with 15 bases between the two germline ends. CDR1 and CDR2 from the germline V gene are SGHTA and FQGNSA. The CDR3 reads CASSQKGAEDTQYF. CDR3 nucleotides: TGTGCCAGCAGCCAAAAAGGGGCTGAGGATACGCAGTATTTT. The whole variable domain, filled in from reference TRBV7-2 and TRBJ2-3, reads GAGVSQSPSNKVTEKGKDVELRCDPISGHTALYWYRQSLGQGLEFLIYFQGNSAPDKSGLPSDRFSAERTGGSVSTLTIQRTQQEDSAVYLCASSQKGAEDTQYFGPGTRLTVL.

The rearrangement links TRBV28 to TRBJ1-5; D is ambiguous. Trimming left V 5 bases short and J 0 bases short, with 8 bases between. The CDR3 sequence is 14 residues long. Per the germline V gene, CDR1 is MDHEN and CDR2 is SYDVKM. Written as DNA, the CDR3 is TGTGCCAGCAGTGTCCCCTATAGCAATCAGCCCCAGCATTTT. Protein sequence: CASSVPYSNQPQHF.

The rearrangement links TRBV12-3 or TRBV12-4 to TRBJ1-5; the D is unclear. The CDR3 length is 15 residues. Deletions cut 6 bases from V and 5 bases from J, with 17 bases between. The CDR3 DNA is TGTGCCAGCAGCCCCCAGGCGGGGTGGGATCAGCCCCAGCATTTT. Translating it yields CASSPQAGWDQPQHF.

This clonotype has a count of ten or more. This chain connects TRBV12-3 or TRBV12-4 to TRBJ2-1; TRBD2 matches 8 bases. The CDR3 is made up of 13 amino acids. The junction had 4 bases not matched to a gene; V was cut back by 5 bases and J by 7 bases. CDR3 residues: CASSAGRANEQFF. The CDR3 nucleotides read TGTGCCAGCAGTGCCGGGAGGGCGAATGAGCAGTTCTTC.

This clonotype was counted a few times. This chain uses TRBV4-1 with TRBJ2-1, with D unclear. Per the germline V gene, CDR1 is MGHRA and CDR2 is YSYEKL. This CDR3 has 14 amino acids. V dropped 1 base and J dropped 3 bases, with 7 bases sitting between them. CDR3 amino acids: CASSQVTIYNEQFF. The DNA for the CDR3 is TGCGCCAGCAGCCAAGTTACGATCTACAATGAGCAGTTCTTC.

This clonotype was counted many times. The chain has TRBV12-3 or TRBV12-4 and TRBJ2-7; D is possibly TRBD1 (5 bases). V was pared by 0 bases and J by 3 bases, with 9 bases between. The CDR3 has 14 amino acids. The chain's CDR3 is CASSLALGVYEQYV. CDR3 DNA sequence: TGTGCCAGCAGTTTAGCGCTAGGGGTCTACGAGCAGTACGTC.

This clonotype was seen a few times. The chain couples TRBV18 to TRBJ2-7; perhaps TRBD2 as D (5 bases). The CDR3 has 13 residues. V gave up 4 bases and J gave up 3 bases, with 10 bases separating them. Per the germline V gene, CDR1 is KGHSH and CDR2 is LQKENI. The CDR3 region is CASSRGLDYEQYV. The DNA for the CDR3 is TGTGCCAGCTCACGAGGGCTTGACTACGAGCAGTACGTC.

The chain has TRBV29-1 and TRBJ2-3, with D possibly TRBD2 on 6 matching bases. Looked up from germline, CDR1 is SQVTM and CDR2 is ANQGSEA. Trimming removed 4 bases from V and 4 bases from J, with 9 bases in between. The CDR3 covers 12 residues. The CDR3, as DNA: TGCAGCGTTGCGGAGGGCTCAGATACGCAGTATTTT. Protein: CSVAEGSDTQYF.

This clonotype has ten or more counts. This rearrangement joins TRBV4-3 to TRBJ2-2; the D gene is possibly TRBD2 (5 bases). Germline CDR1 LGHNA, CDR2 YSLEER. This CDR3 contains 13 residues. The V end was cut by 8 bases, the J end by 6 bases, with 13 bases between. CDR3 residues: CASRGSVAGELFF. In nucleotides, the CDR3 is TGCGCCAGCCGGGGTTCGGTCGCCGGGGAGCTGTTTTTT.